Here is one TCR beta chain with its context. Its antigen is as yet unknown. These data originate in a study of somatic mutations in cytotoxic T cells in rheumatoid arthritis. Study-wide context: Sorting by flow gave nearly 100% purity for some V beta antibody-stained T-cell populations, including V beta1+ cells sequenced for TCRB. Points from the study as a whole: Slight underrepresentation of TRBV07 in rheumatoid arthritis patients was not adjusted for multiple comparisons. With advancing age, CD8+ clonality climbed in rheumatoid arthritis patients but did not rise in healthy controls.

Assay used: immunoSEQ multiplex PCR; TCRdb lists only in-frame clones, some missing. The data contain about 4,700 clones, approximately 84% of them seen just once; the ten biggest clones take up around 38%. The CDR3 is made up of 14 amino acids. Germline CDR1 ENHRY, CDR2 SYGVKD. Losses at the gene ends were 7 bases for V and 2 bases for J; bases not matched to a gene: 4. This receptor was identified in a man in his 70s with rheumatoid arthritis. This chain joins TRBV10-3 and TRBJ2-2; 7 bases are a match to TRBD1. The sequenced sample consisted of CD8+ T cells sorted from blood. CDR3 residues: CAIKDRTNTGELFF. CDR3 DNA sequence: TGTGCCATCAAGGACAGGACCAACACCGGGGAGCTGTTTTTT.